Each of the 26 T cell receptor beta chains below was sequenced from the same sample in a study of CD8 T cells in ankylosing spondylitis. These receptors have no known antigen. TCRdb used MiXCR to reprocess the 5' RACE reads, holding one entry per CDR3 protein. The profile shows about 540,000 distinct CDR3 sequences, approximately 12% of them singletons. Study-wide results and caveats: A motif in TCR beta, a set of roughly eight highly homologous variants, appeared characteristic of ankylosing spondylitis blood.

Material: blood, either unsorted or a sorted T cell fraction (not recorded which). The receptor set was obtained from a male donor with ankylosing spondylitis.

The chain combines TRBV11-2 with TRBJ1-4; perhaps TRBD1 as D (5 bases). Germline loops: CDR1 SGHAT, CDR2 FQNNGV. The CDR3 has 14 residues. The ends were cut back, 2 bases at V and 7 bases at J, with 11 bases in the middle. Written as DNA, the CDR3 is TGTGCCAGCAGCTTACAGGGCATGGGTGAAAAACTGTTTTTT. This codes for CASSLQGMGEKLFF. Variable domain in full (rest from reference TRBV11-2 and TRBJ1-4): EAGVAQSPRYKIIEKRQSVAFWCNPISGHATLYWYQQILGQGPKLLIQFQNNGVVDDSQLPKDRFSAERLKGVDSTLKIQPAKLEDSAVYLCASSLQGMGEKLFFGSGTQLSVL.

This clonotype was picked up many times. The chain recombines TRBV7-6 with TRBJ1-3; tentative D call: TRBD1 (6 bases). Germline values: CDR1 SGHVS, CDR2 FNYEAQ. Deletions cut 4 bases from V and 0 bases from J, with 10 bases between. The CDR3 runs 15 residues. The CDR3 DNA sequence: TGTGCCAGCAGCTCCCGGGACAACTCTGGAAACACCATATATTTT. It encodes CASSSRDNSGNTIYF.

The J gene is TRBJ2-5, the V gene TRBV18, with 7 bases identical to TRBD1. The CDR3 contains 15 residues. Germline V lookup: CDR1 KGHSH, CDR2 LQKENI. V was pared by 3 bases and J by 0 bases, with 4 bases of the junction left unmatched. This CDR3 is CASSPSDRHQETQYF. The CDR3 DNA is TGTGCCAGCTCACCCTCGGACAGGCACCAAGAGACCCAGTACTTC. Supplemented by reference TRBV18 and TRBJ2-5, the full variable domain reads NAGVMQNPRHLVRRRGQEARLRCSPMKGHSHVYWYRQLPEEGLKFMVYLQKENIIDESGMPKERFSAEFPKEGPSILRIQQVVRGDSAAYFCASSPSDRHQETQYFGPGTRLLVL.

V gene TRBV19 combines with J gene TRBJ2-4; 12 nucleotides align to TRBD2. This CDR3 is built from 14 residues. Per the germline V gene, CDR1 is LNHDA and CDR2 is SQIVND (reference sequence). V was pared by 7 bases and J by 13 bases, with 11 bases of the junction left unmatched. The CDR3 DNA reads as TGTGCCAGTACTTCTAGCGGGAGGGCCAATCCCCAGTACTTC. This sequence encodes CASTSSGRANPQYF.

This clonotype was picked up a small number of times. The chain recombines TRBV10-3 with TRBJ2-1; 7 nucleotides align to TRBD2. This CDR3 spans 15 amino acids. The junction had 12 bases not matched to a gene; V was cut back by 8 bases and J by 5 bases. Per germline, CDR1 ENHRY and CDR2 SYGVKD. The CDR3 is CAIRPSSGQHNEQFF. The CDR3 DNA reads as TGTGCCATCCGACCATCTAGCGGACAACACAATGAGCAGTTCTTC.

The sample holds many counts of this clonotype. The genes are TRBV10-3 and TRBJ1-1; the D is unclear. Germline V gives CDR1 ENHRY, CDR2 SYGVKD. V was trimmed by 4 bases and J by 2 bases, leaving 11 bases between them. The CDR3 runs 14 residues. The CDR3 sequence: CAISANFANTEAFF. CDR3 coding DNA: TGTGCCATCAGTGCCAACTTCGCCAACACTGAAGCTTTCTTT.

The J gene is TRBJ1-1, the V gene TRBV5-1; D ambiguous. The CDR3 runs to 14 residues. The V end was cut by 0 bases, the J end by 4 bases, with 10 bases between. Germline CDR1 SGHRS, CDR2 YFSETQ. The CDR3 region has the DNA TGCGCCAGCAGCTTGGAAGGGATTGGCACTGAAGCTTTCTTT. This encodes CASSLEGIGTEAFF.

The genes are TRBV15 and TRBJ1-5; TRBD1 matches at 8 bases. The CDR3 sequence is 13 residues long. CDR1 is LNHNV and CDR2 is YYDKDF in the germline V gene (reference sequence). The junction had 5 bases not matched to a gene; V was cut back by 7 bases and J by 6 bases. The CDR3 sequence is CATNDRGSQPQHF. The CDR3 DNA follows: TGTGCCACCAACGACAGGGGTTCTCAGCCCCAGCATTTT.

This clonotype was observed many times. The CDR3 sequence is CASSPGTIDEQYF. CDR3 bases: TGCGCCAGCAGCCCAGGGACTATCGACGAGCAGTACTTC. The V and J genes are TRBV5-1 and TRBJ2-7, with 7 bases that match TRBD2. The junction had 6 bases not matched to a gene; V was cut back by 4 bases and J by 5 bases. This CDR3 contains 13 residues. Germline V lookup: CDR1 SGHRS, CDR2 YFSETQ.

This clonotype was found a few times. CDR3 in amino acids: CASSLGLAEPYEQYF. The DNA for the CDR3 is TGCGCCAGCAGCCTCGGACTAGCGGAGCCCTACGAGCAGTACTTC. The chain employs TRBV5-1 and TRBJ2-7, with 10 bases aligning to TRBD2. The germline gives CDR1 SGHRS, CDR2 YFSETQ. Trimming cost V 4 bases and J 2 bases; bases outside gene matches: 6. There are 15 residues in the CDR3.

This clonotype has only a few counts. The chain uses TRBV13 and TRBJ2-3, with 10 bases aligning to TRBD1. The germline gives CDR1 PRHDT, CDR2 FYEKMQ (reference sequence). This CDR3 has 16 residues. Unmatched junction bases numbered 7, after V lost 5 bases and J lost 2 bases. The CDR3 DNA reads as TGTGCCAGCAGCGCCAAGACAGGGGGCCTCACAGATACGCAGTATTTT. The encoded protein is CASSAKTGGLTDTQYF.

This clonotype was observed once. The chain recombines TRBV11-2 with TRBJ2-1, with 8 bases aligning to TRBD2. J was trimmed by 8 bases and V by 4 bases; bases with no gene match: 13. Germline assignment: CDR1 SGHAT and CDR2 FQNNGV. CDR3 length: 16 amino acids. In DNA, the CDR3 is TGTGCCAGCAGCTCTAGGGCGGGAGGCCGGTTGGATGAGCAGTTCTTC. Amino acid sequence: CASSSRAGGRLDEQFF.

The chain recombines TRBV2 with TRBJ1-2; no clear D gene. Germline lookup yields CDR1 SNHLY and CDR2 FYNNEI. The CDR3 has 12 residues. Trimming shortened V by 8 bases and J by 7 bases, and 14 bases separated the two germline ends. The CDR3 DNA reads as TGTGCCAGCGAAGAGCAGGCCGGTGGCTACACCTTC. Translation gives CASEEQAGGYTF.

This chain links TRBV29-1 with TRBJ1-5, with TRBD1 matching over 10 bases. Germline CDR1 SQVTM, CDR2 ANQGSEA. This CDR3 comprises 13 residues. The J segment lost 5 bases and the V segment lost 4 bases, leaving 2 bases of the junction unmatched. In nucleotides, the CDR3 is TGCAGCGTTGGACAGGGGGCCGATCAGCCCCAGCATTTT. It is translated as CSVGQGADQPQHF.

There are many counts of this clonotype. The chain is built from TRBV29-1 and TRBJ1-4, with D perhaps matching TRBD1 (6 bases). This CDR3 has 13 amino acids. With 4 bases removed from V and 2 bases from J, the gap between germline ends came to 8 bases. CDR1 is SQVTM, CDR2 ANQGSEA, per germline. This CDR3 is CSVGQGTNEKLFF. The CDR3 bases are TGCAGCGTTGGGCAGGGGACTAATGAAAAACTGTTTTTT.

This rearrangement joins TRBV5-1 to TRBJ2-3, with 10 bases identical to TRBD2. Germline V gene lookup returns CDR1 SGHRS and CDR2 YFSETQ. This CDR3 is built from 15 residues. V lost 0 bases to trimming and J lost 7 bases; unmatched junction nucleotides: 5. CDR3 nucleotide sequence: TGCGCCAGCAGCTTGGGGCTAGCGGGAGATTATACGCAGTATTTT. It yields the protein CASSLGLAGDYTQYF.

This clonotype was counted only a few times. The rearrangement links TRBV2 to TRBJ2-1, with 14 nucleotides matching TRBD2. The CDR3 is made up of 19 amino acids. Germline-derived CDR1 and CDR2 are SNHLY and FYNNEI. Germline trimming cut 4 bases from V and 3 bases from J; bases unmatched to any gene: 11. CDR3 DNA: TGTGCCAGCAGTGCCCCGGCCGCCGGGACTAGCGGGAGCTACAATGAGCAGTTCTTC. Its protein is CASSAPAAGTSGSYNEQFF.

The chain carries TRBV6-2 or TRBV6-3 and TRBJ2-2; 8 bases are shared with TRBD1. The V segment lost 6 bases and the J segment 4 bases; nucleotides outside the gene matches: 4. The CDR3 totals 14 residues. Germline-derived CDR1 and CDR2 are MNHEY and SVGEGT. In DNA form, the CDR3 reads TGTGCCAGCAGGGAGACAGGGGCCACCGGGGAGCTGTTTTTT. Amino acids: CASRETGATGELFF.

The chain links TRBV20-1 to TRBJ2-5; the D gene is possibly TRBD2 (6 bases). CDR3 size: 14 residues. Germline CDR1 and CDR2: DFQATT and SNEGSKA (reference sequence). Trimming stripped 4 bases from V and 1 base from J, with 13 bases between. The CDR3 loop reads CSAMVSGRQETQYF. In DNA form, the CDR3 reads TGCAGTGCTATGGTTAGCGGTCGCCAAGAGACCCAGTACTTC.

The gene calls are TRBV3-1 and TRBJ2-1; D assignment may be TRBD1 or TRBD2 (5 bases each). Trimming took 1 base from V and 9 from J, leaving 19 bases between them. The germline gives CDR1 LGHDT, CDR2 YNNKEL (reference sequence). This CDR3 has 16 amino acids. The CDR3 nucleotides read TGTGCCAGCAGCCAAGGGGTGGGACCCCACCTCGGTGAGCAGTTCTTC. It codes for CASSQGVGPHLGEQFF.

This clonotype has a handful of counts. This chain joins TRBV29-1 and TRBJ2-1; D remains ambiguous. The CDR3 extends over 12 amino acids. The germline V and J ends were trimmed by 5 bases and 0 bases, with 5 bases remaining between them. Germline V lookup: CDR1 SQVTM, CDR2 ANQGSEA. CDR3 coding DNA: TGCAGCGTTACCTCCTCCTACAATGAGCAGTTCTTC. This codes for CSVTSSYNEQFF.

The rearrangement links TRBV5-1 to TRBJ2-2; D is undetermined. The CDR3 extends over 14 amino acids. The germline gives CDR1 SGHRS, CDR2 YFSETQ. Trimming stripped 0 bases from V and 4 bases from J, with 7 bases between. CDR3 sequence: CASSLVPVTGELFF. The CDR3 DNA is TGCGCCAGCAGCTTGGTCCCGGTCACCGGGGAGCTGTTTTTT. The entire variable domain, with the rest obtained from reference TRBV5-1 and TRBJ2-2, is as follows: KAGVTQTPRYLIKTRGQQVTLSCSPISGHRSVSWYQQTPGQGLQFLFEYFSETQRNKGNFPGRFSGRQFSNSRSEMNVSTLELGDSALYLCASSLVPVTGELFFGEGSRLTVL.

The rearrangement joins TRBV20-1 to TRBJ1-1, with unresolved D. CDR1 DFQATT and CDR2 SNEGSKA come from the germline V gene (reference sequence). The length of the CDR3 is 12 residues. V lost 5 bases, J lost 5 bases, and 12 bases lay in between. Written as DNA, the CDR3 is TGCAGTGCTGACGCAGACGCGACTGAAGCTTTCTTT. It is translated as CSADADATEAFF.

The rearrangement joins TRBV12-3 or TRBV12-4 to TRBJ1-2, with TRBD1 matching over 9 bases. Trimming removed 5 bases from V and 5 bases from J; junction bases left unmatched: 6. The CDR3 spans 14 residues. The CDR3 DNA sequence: TGTGCCAGCAGTCACACAGGGGGCCGGTATGGCTACACCTTC. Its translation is CASSHTGGRYGYTF.

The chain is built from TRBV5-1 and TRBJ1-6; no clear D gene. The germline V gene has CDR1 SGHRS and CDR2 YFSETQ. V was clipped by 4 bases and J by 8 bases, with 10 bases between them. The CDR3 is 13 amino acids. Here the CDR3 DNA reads TGCGCCAGCAGCCCCGGTGGGGATTCACCCCTCCACTTT. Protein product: CASSPGGDSPLHF.

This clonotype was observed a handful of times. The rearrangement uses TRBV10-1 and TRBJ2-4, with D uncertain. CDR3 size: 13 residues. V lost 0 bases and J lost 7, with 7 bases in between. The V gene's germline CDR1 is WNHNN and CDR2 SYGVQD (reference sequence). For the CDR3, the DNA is TGCGCCAGCAGTGAGTCAAGCAAGAACATTCAGTACTTC. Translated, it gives CASSESSKNIQYF.